The present T cell receptor beta chain was sequenced within a study of T cell responses to AZD1222 COVID-19 vaccine. The V gene's germline CDR1 is LNHDA and CDR2 SQIVND (reference sequence). After removal of 3 bases from V and 2 bases from J, the junction contained 3 bases not matched to a gene. This CDR3 has 15 residues. Findings and caveats of the study: Donors were chiefly white British, with a greater number of females, and clonal diversity was perhaps underestimated.

This clone was observed many times. Antigen specificity is unknown. Data came from immunoSEQ multiplex PCR; TCRdb stores just in-frame clones and leaves some out. The repertoire has 80,000 or so clones, roughly 80% of them found once; the top ten carry 2.9%. The J gene is TRBJ2-1, the V gene TRBV19; 8 bases are shared with TRBD2. This receptor was identified in an adult in good health. This specimen consisted of peripheral blood, obtained on day 0 of AZD1222 vaccination. The CDR3: CASSITSGAYNEQFF. CDR3 DNA: TGTGCCAGTAGTATTACTAGCGGAGCCTACAATGAGCAGTTCTTC.